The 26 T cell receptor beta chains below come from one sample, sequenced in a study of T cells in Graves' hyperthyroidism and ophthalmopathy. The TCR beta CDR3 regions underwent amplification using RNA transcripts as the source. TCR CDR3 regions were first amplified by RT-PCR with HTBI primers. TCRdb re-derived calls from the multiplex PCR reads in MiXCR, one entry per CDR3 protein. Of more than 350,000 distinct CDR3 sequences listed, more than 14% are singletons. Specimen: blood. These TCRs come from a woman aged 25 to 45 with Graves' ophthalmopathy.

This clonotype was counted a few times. CDR3 DNA sequence: TGTGCCAGTAGTATACGGAGCGTGAGCTCTGGGGCCAACGTCCTGACTTTC. Protein product: CASSIRSVSSGANVLTF. The rearrangement links TRBV19 to TRBJ2-6; D is uncertain. CDR1 is LNHDA, CDR2 SQIVND, per germline (reference sequence). The germline V and J ends were trimmed by 2 bases and 0 bases, with 11 bases remaining between them. This CDR3 has 17 amino acids.

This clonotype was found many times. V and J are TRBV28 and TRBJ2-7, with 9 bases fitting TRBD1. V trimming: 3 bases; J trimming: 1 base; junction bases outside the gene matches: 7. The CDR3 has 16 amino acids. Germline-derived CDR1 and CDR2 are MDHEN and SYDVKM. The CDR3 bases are TGTGCCAGCAGTTTTGCGTGGGACAGGGTATCCTACGAGCAGTACTTC. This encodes CASSFAWDRVSYEQYF.

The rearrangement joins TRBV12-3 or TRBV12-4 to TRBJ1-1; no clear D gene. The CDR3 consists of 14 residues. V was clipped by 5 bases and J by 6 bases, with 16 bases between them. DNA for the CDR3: TGTGCCAGCAGTGAATTGGGCTACGCGGCTGAAGCTTTCTTT. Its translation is CASSELGYAAEAFF.

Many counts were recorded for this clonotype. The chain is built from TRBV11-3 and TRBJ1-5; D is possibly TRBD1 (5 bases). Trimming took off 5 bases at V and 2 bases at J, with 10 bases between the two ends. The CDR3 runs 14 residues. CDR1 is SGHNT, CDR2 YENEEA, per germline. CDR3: CASSRGRGNQPQHF. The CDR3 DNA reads TGTGCCAGCAGCCGGGGACGGGGCAATCAGCCCCAGCATTTT. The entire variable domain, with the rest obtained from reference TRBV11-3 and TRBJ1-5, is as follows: EAGVVQSPRYKIIEKKQPVAFWCNPISGHNTLYWYLQNLGQGPELLIRYENEEAVDDSQLPKDRFSAERLKGVDSTLKIQPAELGDSAVYLCASSRGRGNQPQHFGDGTRLSIL.

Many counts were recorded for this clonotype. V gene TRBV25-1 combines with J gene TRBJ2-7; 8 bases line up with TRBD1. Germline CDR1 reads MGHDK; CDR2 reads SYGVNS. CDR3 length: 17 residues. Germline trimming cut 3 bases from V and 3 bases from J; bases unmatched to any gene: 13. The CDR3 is CASSDRSGDRGDYEQYF. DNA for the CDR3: TGTGCCAGCAGTGATAGGAGCGGTGACAGGGGCGACTACGAGCAGTACTTC.

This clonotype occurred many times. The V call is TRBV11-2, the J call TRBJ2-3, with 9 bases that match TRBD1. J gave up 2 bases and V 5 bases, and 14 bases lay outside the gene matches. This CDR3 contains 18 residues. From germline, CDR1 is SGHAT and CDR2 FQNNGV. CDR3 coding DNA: TGTGCCAGCAGCCCCTCTTTGACGGGACAGGGACTCACAGATACGCAGTATTTT. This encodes CASSPSLTGQGLTDTQYF.

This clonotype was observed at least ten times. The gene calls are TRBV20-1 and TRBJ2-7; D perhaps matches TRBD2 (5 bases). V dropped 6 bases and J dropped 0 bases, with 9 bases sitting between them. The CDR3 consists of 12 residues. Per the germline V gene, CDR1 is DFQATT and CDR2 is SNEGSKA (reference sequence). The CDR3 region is CSASGSSYEQYF. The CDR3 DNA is TGCAGTGCGAGTGGGAGCTCCTACGAGCAGTACTTC.

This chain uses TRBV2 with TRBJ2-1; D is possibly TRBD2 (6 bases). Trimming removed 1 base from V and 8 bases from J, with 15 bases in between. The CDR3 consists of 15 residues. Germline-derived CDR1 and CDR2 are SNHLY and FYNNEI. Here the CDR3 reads CASSEGGTGGHEQFF. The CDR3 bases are TGTGCCAGCAGTGAAGGAGGGACTGGCGGCCATGAGCAGTTCTTC.

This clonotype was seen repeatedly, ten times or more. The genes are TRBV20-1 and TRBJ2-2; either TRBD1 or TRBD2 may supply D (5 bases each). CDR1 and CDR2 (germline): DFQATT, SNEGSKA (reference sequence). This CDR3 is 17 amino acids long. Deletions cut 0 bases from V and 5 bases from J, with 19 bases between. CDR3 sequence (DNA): TGCAGTGCTAGAGACCCTCTTGACGGGGCGATTACCGGGGAGCTGTTTTTT. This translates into CSARDPLDGAITGELFF.

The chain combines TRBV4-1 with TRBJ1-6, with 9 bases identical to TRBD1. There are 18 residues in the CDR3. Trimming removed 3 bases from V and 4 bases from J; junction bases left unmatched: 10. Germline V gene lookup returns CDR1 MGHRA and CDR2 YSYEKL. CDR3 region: CASSHRLTGGAYNSPLHF. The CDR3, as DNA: TGCGCCAGCAGCCATCGACTAACAGGGGGCGCATATAATTCACCCCTCCACTTT.

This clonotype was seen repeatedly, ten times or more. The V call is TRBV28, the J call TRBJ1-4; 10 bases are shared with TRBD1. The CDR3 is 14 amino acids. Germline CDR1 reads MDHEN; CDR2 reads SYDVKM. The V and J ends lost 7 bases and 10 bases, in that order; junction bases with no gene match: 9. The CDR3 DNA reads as TGTGCCAGCACCCCCTCGACAGGGGGCGGAAAACTGTTTTTT. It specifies CASTPSTGGGKLFF.

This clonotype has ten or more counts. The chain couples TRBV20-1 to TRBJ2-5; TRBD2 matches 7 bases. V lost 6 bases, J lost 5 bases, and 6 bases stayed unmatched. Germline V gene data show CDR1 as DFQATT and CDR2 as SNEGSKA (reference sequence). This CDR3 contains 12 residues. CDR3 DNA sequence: TGCAGTGCCCAGACTAGCAGTGAGACCCAGTACTTC. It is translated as CSAQTSSETQYF.

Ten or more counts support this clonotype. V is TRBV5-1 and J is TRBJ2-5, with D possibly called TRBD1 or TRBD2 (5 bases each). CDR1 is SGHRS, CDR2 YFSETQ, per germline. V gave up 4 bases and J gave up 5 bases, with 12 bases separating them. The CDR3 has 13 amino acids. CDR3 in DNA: TGCGCCAGCAGCGAGGGTCCAGGGGAGACCCAGTACTTC. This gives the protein CASSEGPGETQYF. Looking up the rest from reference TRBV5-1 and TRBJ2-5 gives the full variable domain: KAGVTQTPRYLIKTRGQQVTLSCSPISGHRSVSWYQQTPGQGLQFLFEYFSETQRNKGNFPGRFSGRQFSNSRSEMNVSTLELGDSALYLCASSEGPGETQYFGPGTRLLVL.

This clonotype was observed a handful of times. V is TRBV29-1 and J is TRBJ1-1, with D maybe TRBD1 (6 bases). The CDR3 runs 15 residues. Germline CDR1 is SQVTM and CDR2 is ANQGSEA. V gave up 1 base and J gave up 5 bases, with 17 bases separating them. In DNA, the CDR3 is TGCAGCGTTGAAGGACAGGCGCTCAAGGGGACTGAAGCTTTCTTT. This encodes CSVEGQALKGTEAFF.

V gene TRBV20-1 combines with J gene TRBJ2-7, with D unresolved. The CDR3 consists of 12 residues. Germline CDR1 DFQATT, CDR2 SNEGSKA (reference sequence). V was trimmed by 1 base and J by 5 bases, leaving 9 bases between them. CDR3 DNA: TGCAGTGCTAGAGGAATATCCGACGAGCAGTACTTC. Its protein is CSARGISDEQYF.

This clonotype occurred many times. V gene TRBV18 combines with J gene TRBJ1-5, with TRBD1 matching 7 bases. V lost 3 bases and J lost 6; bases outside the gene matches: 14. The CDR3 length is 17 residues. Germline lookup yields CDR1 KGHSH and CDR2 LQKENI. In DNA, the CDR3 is TGTGCCAGCTCACCGACCTCACAGGGGCGGAGTGGTCAGCCCCAGCATTTT. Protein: CASSPTSQGRSGQPQHF.

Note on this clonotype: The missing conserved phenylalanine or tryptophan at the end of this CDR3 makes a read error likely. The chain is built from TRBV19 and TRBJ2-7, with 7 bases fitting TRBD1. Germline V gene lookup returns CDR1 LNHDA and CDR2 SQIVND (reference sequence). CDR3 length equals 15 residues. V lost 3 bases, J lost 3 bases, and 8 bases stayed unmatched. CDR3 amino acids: CASSMGDSRLYEQYL. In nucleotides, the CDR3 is TGTGCCAGTAGTATGGGGGACAGTCGACTCTACGAGCAGTACTTA.

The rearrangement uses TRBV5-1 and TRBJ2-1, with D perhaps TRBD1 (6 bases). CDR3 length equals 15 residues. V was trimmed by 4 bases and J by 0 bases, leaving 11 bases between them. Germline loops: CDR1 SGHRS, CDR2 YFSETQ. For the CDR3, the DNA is TGCGCCAGCAGCGCACAGGGCGGCTCCTACAATGAGCAGTTCTTC. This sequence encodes CASSAQGGSYNEQFF.

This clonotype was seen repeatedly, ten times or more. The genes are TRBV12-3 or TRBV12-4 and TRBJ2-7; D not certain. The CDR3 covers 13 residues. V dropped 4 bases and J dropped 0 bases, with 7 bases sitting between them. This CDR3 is CASSSASSYEQYF. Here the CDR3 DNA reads TGTGCCAGCAGTTCCGCATCCTCCTACGAGCAGTACTTC.

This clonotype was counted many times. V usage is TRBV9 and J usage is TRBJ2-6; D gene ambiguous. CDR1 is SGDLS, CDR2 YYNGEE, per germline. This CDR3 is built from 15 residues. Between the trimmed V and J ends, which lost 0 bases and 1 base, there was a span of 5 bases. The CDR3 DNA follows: TGTGCCAGCAGCGTAGACTTTTCTGGGGCCAACGTCCTGACTTTC. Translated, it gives CASSVDFSGANVLTF.

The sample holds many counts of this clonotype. CDR3 sequence (DNA): TGTGCCAGCAGTTTTGACAGGGGGCCTGAAAAACTGTTTTTT. It codes for CASSFDRGPEKLFF. V gene TRBV12-3 or TRBV12-4 combines with J gene TRBJ1-4; 10 bases are shared with TRBD1. CDR3 length: 14 residues. Trimming removed 3 bases from V and 7 bases from J; junction bases left unmatched: 2.

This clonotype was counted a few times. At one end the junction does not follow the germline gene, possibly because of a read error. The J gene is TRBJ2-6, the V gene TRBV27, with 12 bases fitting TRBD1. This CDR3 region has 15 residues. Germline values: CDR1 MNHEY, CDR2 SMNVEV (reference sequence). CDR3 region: CASGTGGSWANVLTF. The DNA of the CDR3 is TGTGCCAGTGGGACAGGGGGCTCTTGGGCCAACGTCCTGACTTTC.

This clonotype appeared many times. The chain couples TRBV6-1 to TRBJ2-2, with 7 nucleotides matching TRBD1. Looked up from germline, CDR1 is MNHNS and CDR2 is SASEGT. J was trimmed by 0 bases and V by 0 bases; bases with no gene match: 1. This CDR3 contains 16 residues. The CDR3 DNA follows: TGTGCCAGCAGTGAAGCGGGGACAGCGAACACCGGGGAGCTGTTTTTT. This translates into CASSEAGTANTGELFF.

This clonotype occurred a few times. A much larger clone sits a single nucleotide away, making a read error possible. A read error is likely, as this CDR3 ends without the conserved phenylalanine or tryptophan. The CDR3 is CSVYRGDTEAFL. DNA of the CDR3: TGCAGCGTGTACAGGGGTGACACTGAAGCTTTCCTT. The genes are TRBV29-1 and TRBJ1-1, with 7 bases fitting TRBD1. V lost 6 bases and J lost 3; bases outside the gene matches: 4. Germline CDR1 is SQVTM and CDR2 is ANQGSEA. CDR3 length equals 12 residues.

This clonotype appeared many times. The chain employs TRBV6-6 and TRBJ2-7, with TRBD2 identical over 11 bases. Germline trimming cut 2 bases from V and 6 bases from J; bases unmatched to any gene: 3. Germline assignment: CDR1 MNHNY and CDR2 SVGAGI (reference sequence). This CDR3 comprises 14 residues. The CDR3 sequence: CASSYIAGGREQYF. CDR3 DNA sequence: TGTGCCAGCAGTTACATAGCGGGGGGGCGCGAGCAGTACTTC.

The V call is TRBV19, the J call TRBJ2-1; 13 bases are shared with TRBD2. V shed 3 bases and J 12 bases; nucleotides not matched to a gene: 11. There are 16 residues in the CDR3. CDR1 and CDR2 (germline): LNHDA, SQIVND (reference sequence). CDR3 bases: TGTGCCAGTAGTATTCCAGGACTAGCGGGGGCTTCTTGGCAGTTCTTC. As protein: CASSIPGLAGASWQFF.